Many counts were recorded for the clone carrying this TCR beta chain. Its antigen is not known. The data are from a study of Graves' ophthalmopathy and Graves' hyperthyroidism. TCR beta CDR3 regions were amplified from RNA transcripts. HTBI-primed RT-PCR formed the first round, and a multiplex PCR formed the second. TCRdb itself ran the multiplex PCR reads through MiXCR, one entry per CDR3 protein. Of 170,000 or so distinct CDR3 sequences in the sample, 30% to 45% were seen once. Findings of the study overall: Clonotypes were expanded in thyroid at above 0.001 frequency, and most also appeared in blood.

Having ophthalmopathy, the donors showed moderate-to-severe activity, CAS ≥3 and NOSPECS ≥4, with disease lasting under 3 months. Sequenced sample: peripheral blood. This receptor was identified in a woman aged 35 to 49 with Graves' ophthalmopathy.

CDR3 amino acids: CASSQDRGEVKTGANVLTF. In nucleotides, the CDR3 is TGTGCCAGCAGCCAAGATCGAGGTGAAGTGAAAACTGGGGCCAACGTCCTGACTTTC. The chain links TRBV4-2 to TRBJ2-6; D not certain. CDR1 and CDR2 from the germline V gene are LGHNA and YNFKEQ. Trimming cost V 0 bases and J 2 bases, with 17 bases left between them. The CDR3 consists of 19 residues.